The TCR beta chain under discussion was sequenced for a study of PD-1 blockade in classical Hodgkin lymphoma. Study-wide results and caveats: A significant rise in TCR diversity by C4D1 was seen for CD4+ but not CD8+ cells. The study reported lower baseline TCR diversity in newly diagnosed patients than in healthy donors.

Only in-frame clones appear in the TCRdb table, and some are missing; sequencing was by immunoSEQ multiplex PCR. The data contain about 21,000 clones, around 70% of them singletons. The CDR3 has 15 amino acids. Germline CDR1 MNHNY, CDR2 SVGAGI (reference sequence). Trimming at V came to 6 bases and at J to 4 bases, leaving 9 bases not matched to a gene. Following autologous stem cell transplantation, relapse occurred in every patient, and exposure to brentuximab vedotin varied. A note on this clone: Its antigen is not known.

The chain recombines TRBV6-6 with TRBJ2-1, with 7 bases lining up with TRBD2. This clonotype originated in a human donor with classical Hodgkin lymphoma. The sequencing used peripheral blood mononuclear cells (PBMCs), collected at baseline. The CDR3 protein is CASSPGLDVYNEQFF. CDR3 nucleotide sequence: TGTGCCAGCAGCCCCGGACTAGATGTATACAATGAGCAGTTCTTC.